This T cell receptor (beta chain) was found in a study of blood T cell repertoires in COVID-19. Only in-frame clones appear in the TCRdb table, and some are missing; sequencing was by immunoSEQ multiplex PCR. The sample consists of under 250,000 clones, roughly 90% of them appearing once. CDR3 length equals 15 residues. Germline V gene lookup returns CDR1 SGHRS and CDR2 YFSETQ. After removal of 4 bases from V and 0 bases from J, the junction contained 2 bases not matched to a gene. This clonotype originated in a woman in her twenties or thirties with acute COVID-19. The sequencing input was PBMCs or T cells enriched from blood (not recorded which). The rearrangement uses TRBV5-1 and TRBJ2-5; 11 bases match TRBD2. The CDR3 here is CASSPGLADQETQYF. CDR3 nucleotide sequence: TGCGCCAGCAGCCCGGGACTAGCGGACCAAGAGACCCAGTACTTC.